This T cell receptor (beta chain) was retrieved from a study of neurological immune-mediated disorders. Study-wide background: The disease course was relapsing-remitting in 31 and secondary progressive in about 9% of the roughly 35 multiple sclerosis patients. Findings and caveats of the study: Among 34 multiple sclerosis patients, 18 had repertoires that phylogenetic grouping placed in one related-CDR3 cluster, a possible signature. Patients with HTLV-1-associated myelopathy showed the most TCR clonal expansion. Those with multiple sclerosis showed the least, falling below healthy controls. No CDR3 amino acid sequences recurred among expanded clones across subjects, suggesting private repertoires in all groups.

TCRdb re-derived calls from the 5' RACE reads in MiXCR, one entry per CDR3 protein. This table has 60,000 to 85,000 distinct CDR3 sequences, roughly 4.9% appearing once. This CDR3 spans 13 amino acids. CDR1 and CDR2 from the germline V gene are MNHEY and SVGEGT. The V segment lost 6 bases and the J segment 7 bases; nucleotides outside the gene matches: 6. This clonotype was seen at least ten times. Its matching antigen is unknown. Sequencing was performed on PBMCs. The sequence was collected from a woman in her sixties or seventies with multiple sclerosis. This sequence joins TRBV6-2 or TRBV6-3 and TRBJ1-1; TRBD1 matches at 9 bases. CDR3 DNA: TGTGCCAGCAGCTGGACAGGGGAGCGTGAAGCTTTCTTT. Translated, it gives CASSWTGEREAFF.